The subject of this entry is one T cell receptor beta chain. This record comes from a study of blood T cell repertoires in COVID-19. Clones were sequenced by immunoSEQ multiplex PCR, and TCRdb holds only the in-frame ones, with some missing. Of about 300,000 clones in the sample, around 89% were seen once. Germline CDR1 LNHDA, CDR2 SQIVND (reference sequence). V dropped 2 bases and J dropped 0 bases, with 5 bases sitting between them. The CDR3 has 13 amino acids. This chain joins TRBV19 and TRBJ2-7; D possibly corresponds to TRBD2 (5 bases). The sample taken for sequencing was peripheral blood. This receptor was taken from a woman aged 45 to 65 with COVID-19, enrolled during active disease. CDR3 amino acids: CASSITSSYEQYF. The CDR3 DNA reads as TGTGCCAGTAGTATAACTAGCTCCTACGAGCAGTACTTC.